The TCR beta chain described here comes from a study of OX40 agonist ivuxolimab in advanced cancers. Profiled with immunoSEQ multiplex PCR; TCRdb holds only in-frame clones, not every one. The sample yields tens of thousands of clones, around 87% seen once. Germline assignment: CDR1 SGHRS and CDR2 YFSETQ. V was clipped by 1 base and J by 2 bases, with 14 bases between them. This CDR3 contains 16 residues. This clonotype was sampled from an adult with an advanced solid tumor such as melanoma, head and neck, liver or kidney cancer. The sequences come from CD4+ or CD8+ T cells sorted from blood, collected in a trial of the OX40 agonist ivuxolimab. The chain combines TRBV5-1 with TRBJ2-3; possibly TRBD2 for D (6 bases). The chain's CDR3 is CASSLISAGTTDTQYF. In DNA form, the CDR3 reads TGCGCCAGCAGCTTGATATCGGCGGGAACCACAGATACGCAGTATTTT.